This is a list of T cell receptor beta chains from one sample in a study of blood T cell repertoires in COVID-19. Clones were read by immunoSEQ multiplex PCR, and TCRdb kept only the in-frame ones, dropping some. The data hold about 270,000 clones, with around nine tenths observed a single time. Input material: peripheral blood. These receptors all stem from a man in his forties with active or convalescent COVID-19. Each CDR3 is given with its conserved first and last residue. D genes are given only for firm matches. Not every row has a clone size; where given, it reads once, few, many or a size class.

J | size | V | D | CDR3 | DNA
TRBJ2-2 | NA | TRBV19 | NA | CASSIISRAGRGFGELFF | TGTGCCAGTAGTATAATCTCGAGGGCGGGACGTGGGTTCGGGGAGCTGTTTTTT
TRBJ1-6 | NA | TRBV6-5 | NA | CASSFRTDSPLHF | TGTGCCAGCAGTTTTCGGACTGATTCACCCCTCCACTTT
TRBJ1-2 | NA | TRBV6-1 | NA | CASSESFDRKLYGYTF | TGTGCCAGCAGTGAATCCTTTGACAGAAAGCTCTATGGCTACACCTTC
TRBJ1-1 | NA | TRBV11-3 | NA | CASSLGEGRNTEAFF | TGTGCCAGCAGCCTCGGGGAGGGGCGGAACACTGAAGCTTTCTTT
TRBJ1-2 | NA | TRBV25-1 | NA | CASSEPGAAEVYGYTF | TGTGCCAGCAGTGAACCTGGGGCGGCCGAAGTCTATGGCTACACCTTC
TRBJ2-5 | few | TRBV11-3 | TRBD1 | CASSLTGQEETQYF | TGTGCCAGCAGCTTAACCGGACAGGAAGAGACCCAGTACTTC
TRBJ2-7 | once | TRBV15 | NA | CATSEAAAGDEQYF | TGTGCCACCAGCGAGGCCGCGGCAGGGGACGAGCAGTACTTC
TRBJ2-7 | NA | TRBV11-3 | TRBD2 | CASSVGLGAYEQYF | TGTGCCAGCAGCGTTGGACTAGGGGCATACGAGCAGTACTTC
TRBJ2-2 | NA | TRBV4-2 | TRBD2 | CASARIIAGASNTGELFF | TGTGCCAGCGCCAGGATAATAGCGGGAGCCTCGAACACCGGGGAGCTGTTTTTT
TRBJ2-3 | NA | TRBV11-2 | TRBD2 | CASSPPGGRSDTQYF | TGTGCCAGCAGCCCCCCGGGGGGGCGATCAGATACGCAGTATTTT
TRBJ1-1 | once | TRBV5-1 | NA | CASSLTAANTEAFF | TGCGCCAGCAGCTTGACAGCGGCGAACACTGAAGCTTTCTTT
TRBJ1-4 | NA | TRBV10-3 | NA | CAISEQGGDEKLFF | TGTGCCATCAGTGAGCAGGGAGGGGACGAAAAACTGTTTTTT
TRBJ2-7 | NA | TRBV4-1 | TRBD1 | CASSARDRGEQYF | TGCGCCAGCAGCGCTCGGGACAGGGGCGAGCAGTACTTC
TRBJ2-3 | NA | TRBV9 | TRBD1 | CASSVGIRDRGFDTQYF | TGTGCCAGCAGCGTAGGGATCCGGGACAGGGGGTTTGATACGCAGTATTTT
TRBJ1-2 | NA | TRBV30 | NA | CAWPRGIGYTF | TGTGCCTGGCCTAGAGGGATCGGCTACACCTTC
TRBJ2-2 | NA | TRBV2 | NA | CASSEDREPGELFF | TGTGCCAGCAGTGAAGACAGGGAGCCCGGGGAGCTGTTTTTT
TRBJ2-7 | NA | TRBV11-3 | NA | CASSSREEQYF | TGTGCCAGCAGCTCCCGGGAAGAGCAGTACTTC
TRBJ1-2 | NA | TRBV4-1 | NA | CASSQGREGYTF | TGCGCCAGCAGCCAAGGGCGGGAGGGCTACACCTTC
TRBJ2-7 | NA | TRBV3-1/TRBV3-2 | TRBD1 | CASSRWDSSYEQYF | TGTGCCAGCAGCCGTTGGGACAGTTCCTACGAGCAGTACTTC
TRBJ2-5 | NA | TRBV5-6 | NA | CASSLEVGPLETQYF | TGTGCCAGCAGCTTGGAGGTGGGCCCGCTAGAGACCCAGTACTTC
TRBJ2-3 | NA | TRBV10-3 | TRBD2 | CATERGGRDTQYF | TGTGCCACCGAGCGGGGTGGCAGAGATACGCAGTATTTT
TRBJ2-1 | once | TRBV2 | NA | CASSGDSPLFF | TGTGCCAGCAGCGGCGACAGCCCTCTGTTCTTC
TRBJ2-7 | NA | TRBV25-1 | TRBD2 | CASSPRGGGTSDPYEQYF | TGTGCCAGCAGCCCGAGAGGAGGTGGGACTAGCGACCCTTACGAGCAGTACTTC
TRBJ2-2 | NA | TRBV12-5 | TRBD1 | CASGLRLLRDRGHTGELFF | TGTGCTAGTGGTTTGAGATTGTTACGGGACAGGGGGCATACCGGGGAGCTGTTTTTT
TRBJ2-7 | few | TRBV11-3 | NA | CASSPTSNLDEQYF | TGTGCCAGCAGCCCGACTAGTAATCTCGACGAGCAGTACTTC
TRBJ1-1 | many | TRBV11-2 | NA | CASSPQTPAGTEAFF | TGTGCCAGCAGCCCCCAGACCCCCGCGGGGACTGAAGCTTTCTTT
TRBJ1-1 | few | TRBV12-3/TRBV12-4 | NA | CASSLAGHTEAFF | TGTGCCAGCAGTCTGGCGGGGCACACTGAAGCTTTCTTT
TRBJ1-5 | NA | TRBV2 | NA | CASSEAKAGPQHF | TGTGCCAGCAGTGAAGCGAAGGCGGGGCCCCAGCATTTT
TRBJ1-2 | NA | TRBV27 | TRBD1 | CASSPFGQDGYTF | TGTGCCAGCAGTCCCTTCGGACAGGATGGCTACACCTTC
TRBJ2-2 | few | TRBV10-1 | NA | CASSEGAGTGELFF | TGCGCCAGCAGTGAGGGGGCAGGGACCGGGGAGCTGTTTTTT
TRBJ2-1 | NA | TRBV7-9 | NA | CASSPSSYNEQFF | TGTGCCAGCAGCCCGTCCTCCTACAATGAGCAGTTCTTC
TRBJ1-4 | NA | TRBV12-3/TRBV12-4 | TRBD1 | CASKQGTKLFF | TGTGCCAGCAAACAGGGGACGAAACTGTTTTTT
TRBJ1-2 | NA | TRBV2 | TRBD1 | CASSESRSGTGYGYTF | TGTGCCAGCAGTGAATCCAGGTCCGGGACAGGCTATGGCTACACCTTC
TRBJ2-6 | NA | TRBV13 | TRBD2 | CASSRTSGVGSGPNVLTF | TGTGCCAGCAGCCGAACTAGCGGGGTTGGCTCTGGGCCCAACGTCCTGACTTTC
TRBJ2-3 | once | TRBV3-1/TRBV3-2 | NA | CASSQGRSTDTQYF | TGTGCCAGCAGCCAAGGCAGGAGCACAGATACGCAGTATTTT
TRBJ2-7 | few | TRBV20-1 | TRBD2 | CSASGASGRAFYEQYF | TGCAGTGCTAGTGGTGCTAGCGGGAGGGCTTTCTACGAGCAGTACTTC
TRBJ2-5 | NA | TRBV5-1 | NA | CASSLSGSPQETQYF | TGCGCCAGCAGCTTGAGCGGCTCGCCCCAAGAGACCCAGTACTTC